The text below deals with one T cell receptor beta chain. Its antigen is still unknown. The sample holds no much larger clone one base away, and base qualities are not on file. Donors were healthy HIV-negative adults with no recently reported acute infections or vaccinations. Every donor was a Caucasian adult living in Nashville, Tennessee, USA. CD4+ T cells were enriched by magnetic negative selection, after which naive cells were positively selected on CD45RA and the negative fraction was taken as the memory subset. Blood was obtained by leukapheresis, after which PBMCs were separated by Ficoll-Histopaque density gradient centrifugation and cryopreserved in liquid nitrogen vapor phase. Analytical flow cytometry was used to check the purity and quantity of every magnetically sorted T cell population. Genomic DNA was isolated from every sorted fraction and measured by UV absorbance on a Nanodrop 2000c.

TCR CDR3 regions were amplified from genomic DNA by multiplex PCR using the deep immunoSEQ assay. Extracted genomic DNA from each cell subset was spread evenly across all wells of several immunoSEQ 96-well plates, with each plate serving as a replicate. For sorted subsets, 150 to 250 ng genomic DNA, equal to 30,000 to 35,000 T cell genomes, was loaded into each replicate PCR. Purified libraries were measured with a Qubit 3.0 fluorometer, size-checked on a Bioanalyzer 2100, and measured again with the KAPA Library Quantification kit. Every immunoSEQ 96-well plate was sequenced on a separate single-read 150-cycle Illumina NextSeq 550 flow cell. The authors processed their data as follows. The immunoSEQ output contained only junctional sequences without quality scores, so filtering could not match that applied to full-length reads. To assign V/J genes and CDR3, sequences were annotated against IMGT germline references using PyIR, a Python wrapper for IgBLAST v1.9. Any read was removed if the V/J assignment was weak (E-value above 1e-6), the CDR3 was missing, or the read contained stop codons, out-of-frame junctions, or ambiguous translated residues. A V3J clonotype was defined by an identical inferred V gene, J gene, and CDR3 amino acid sequence. Percentage overlap between repertoires was computed as shared unique clonotypes divided by the size of the smaller repertoire. RTK rarefaction, the Chao1 estimator, and Recon v2.1 estimates of unobserved clonotypes were used to assess repertoire richness. For all TCRbeta clonotypes obtained by the gDNA method from a few donors, generation probabilities were computed with OLGA. TCRdb retrieved this table from immuneACCESS and kept in-frame rearrangements only. Not all clones are present; in checked studies, unresolved V genes account for under half, and no reason is known for the remainder. That table furnishes V, J and clone size, whereas the DNA furnished D and trimming. Across this sample there are some 2.4 million clones, with 80% to 95% seen only once. Of the sample, 0.36% falls within the top ten clones.

This entry is derived from a study of shared clonotypes between healthy human individuals (dated by TCRdb to 2020 to 2022). With respect to the entire study: Three men and a couple of women, aged 18 to 49 years, made up the cohort. Per donor, three plates each were used for CD4 naive and CD4 memory, two for CD8 naive, and one for CD8 memory. Blood TCR repertoires of a handful of healthy adults were deeply sequenced to estimate repertoire size and the extent of clonotype sharing between individuals. To increase sequencing depth and limit assay-specific biases, different laboratories used diverse techniques to prepare libraries and sequence TCR repertoires. Each donor's leukapheresis produced roughly between about 0.85 and 10 billion PBMCs. The paper's findings and limits, for the study overall: Only blood was sampled, and tissue TCR repertoires likely differ from those in blood. Pairwise subsampling led to the expectation that sequencing depth would affect the degree of clonotype sharing among donors. Even with the large sequencing depth, rarefaction of the sorted-subset datasets indicated that sequencing was incomplete. Sharing across a few donors was observed for approximately 4.6% of naive CD4, 3.5% of naive CD8, around 2.5% of memory CD4, and about 0.38% of memory CD8 clonotypes. Because the study included a small number of donors, the genetic and exposure-history diversity represented was limited. Compared with non-shared clonotypes, the clonotypes found in all four sorted-subset donors had higher generation probabilities. Larger estimated clonotype richness was generally found for naive subsets than for memory subsets.

V has 3 bases trimmed and J has 5 bases trimmed; junction bases matching no gene number 6. The germline V gene specifies SGHNT as CDR1 and YENEEA as CDR2. The CDR3, from cysteine to phenylalanine, totals 15 residues. Only the CDR3 portion is preserved as DNA: 45 bases, with reading frame beginning at the first base. Input material: naive CD4+ T cells from PBMCs. The meaning of the sample's cell subset or site label: CD45RA+ positively selected. The sequence was collected from a man aged 18 to 29 in good health. Some clones in this sample may be carry-over from other donors' samples. The chain was built from TRBV11-3 and TRBJ2-3, with TRBD2 identical over 9 junction bases. This receptor has the CDR3 CASSLGGRAGDTQYF. The sequence in DNA is TGTGCCAGCAGCTTGGGCGGGAGGGCCGGAGATACGCAGTATTTT.